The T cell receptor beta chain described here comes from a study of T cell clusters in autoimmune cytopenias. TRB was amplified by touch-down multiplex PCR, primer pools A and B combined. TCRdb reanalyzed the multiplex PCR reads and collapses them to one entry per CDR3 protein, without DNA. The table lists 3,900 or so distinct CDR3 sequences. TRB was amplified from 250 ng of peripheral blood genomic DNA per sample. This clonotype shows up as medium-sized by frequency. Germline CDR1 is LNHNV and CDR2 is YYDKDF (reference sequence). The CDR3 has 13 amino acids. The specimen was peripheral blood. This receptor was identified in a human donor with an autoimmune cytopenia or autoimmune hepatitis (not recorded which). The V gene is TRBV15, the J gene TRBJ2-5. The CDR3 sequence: CATSREGLQTQYF.